Listed here are 27 T cell receptor beta chains from one sample, sequenced in a study of T cell changes during pregnancy in multiple sclerosis. TCRdb's copy holds only in-frame clones and misses some; the assay was immunoSEQ multiplex PCR. The sample shows about 49,000 clones, approximately 94% of them seen only once. Here the sequenced sample was CD8+ T cells from peripheral blood mononuclear cells, taken before pregnancy. These receptors were obtained from a female donor with multiple sclerosis, enrolled in a pregnancy study.

The V gene is TRBV5-6, the J gene TRBJ2-6; 8 bases fit TRBD2. Germline lookup yields CDR1 SGHDT and CDR2 YYEEEE. Trimming cost V 4 bases and J 3 bases; bases outside gene matches: 9. The CDR3 covers 17 residues. The CDR3 is CASSRGTRRYGANVLTF. The CDR3 nucleotides read TGTGCCAGCAGCCGTGGGACTAGACGCTATGGGGCCAACGTCCTGACTTTC.

This chain joins TRBV5-1 and TRBJ1-1, with D perhaps TRBD1 (6 bases). The CDR3 extends over 13 amino acids. Between the trimmed V and J ends, which lost 5 bases and 3 bases, there was a span of 11 bases. Germline V gene sequence: CDR1 SGHRS, CDR2 YFSETQ. CDR3 in amino acids: CASRGTFDTEAFF. The CDR3 bases are TGCGCCAGCAGAGGGACATTCGACACTGAAGCTTTCTTT.

The V call is TRBV2, the J call TRBJ2-7, with TRBD2 matching 8 bases. Germline-derived CDR1 and CDR2 are SNHLY and FYNNEI. The V and J ends lost 2 bases and 0 bases, in that order; junction bases with no gene match: 6. The CDR3 is made up of 16 amino acids. For the CDR3, the DNA is TGTGCCAGCAGTGAACTAAGCGGGAGCCTCTCCTACGAGCAGTACTTC. Its protein product is CASSELSGSLSYEQYF.

V and J are TRBV13 and TRBJ2-7, with TRBD2 matching 12 bases. The germline V gene has CDR1 PRHDT and CDR2 FYEKMQ (reference sequence). The V segment lost 5 bases and the J segment 2 bases; nucleotides outside the gene matches: 10. CDR3 length: 17 residues. CDR3 amino acids: CASSIGETSGSAYEQYF. The CDR3 nucleotides read TGTGCCAGCAGCATTGGGGAGACTAGCGGGAGTGCCTACGAGCAGTACTTC. The variable domain in full, completed from reference TRBV13 and TRBJ2-7, reads AAGVIQSPRHLIKEKRETATLKCYPIPRHDTVYWYQQGPGQDPQFLISFYEKMQSDKGSIPDRFSAQQFSDYHSELNMSSLELGDSALYFCASSIGETSGSAYEQYFGPGTRLTVT.

This rearrangement joins TRBV18 to TRBJ2-5; D not certain. CDR1 and CDR2 from the germline V gene are KGHSH and LQKENI. Trimming cost V 2 bases and J 5 bases, with 18 bases left between them. There are 16 residues in the CDR3. The CDR3 region is CASSPRSASSGETQYF. In DNA form, the CDR3 reads TGTGCCAGCTCACCAAGATCGGCCAGCTCCGGGGAGACCCAGTACTTC.

The chain links TRBV25-1 to TRBJ2-7; the D is unclear. Germline CDR1 is MGHDK and CDR2 is SYGVNS. The V gene lost 5 bases and the J gene lost 0 bases, with 14 bases spanning the gap. The CDR3 covers 15 residues. The CDR3 spells CASSHGRKSSYEQYF. The CDR3 DNA sequence: TGTGCCAGCAGTCATGGCAGGAAGAGCTCCTACGAGCAGTACTTC.

The chain carries TRBV28 and TRBJ2-7; D may be TRBD2 (5 bases). Looked up from germline, CDR1 is MDHEN and CDR2 is SYDVKM. The CDR3 consists of 13 residues. V gave up 5 bases and J gave up 6 bases, with 14 bases separating them. CDR3: CASSRPPRGEQYF. The CDR3 coding sequence is TGTGCCAGCAGTCGCCCACCACGGGGCGAGCAGTACTTC.

V and J are TRBV25-1 and TRBJ2-7, with 10 bases matching TRBD1. The CDR3 has 18 amino acids. V shed 1 base, J shed 2 bases, and the junction held 11 bases outside the gene matches. CDR1 is MGHDK, CDR2 SYGVNS, per germline. The CDR3: CASSELERGQGITYEQYF. CDR3 in DNA: TGTGCCAGCAGTGAATTGGAGCGGGGACAGGGGATCACCTACGAGCAGTACTTC.

The chain joins TRBV30 to TRBJ1-2; weak D call: TRBD1 (5 bases). V was cut by 0 bases and J by 3 bases, with 20 bases left in between. The length of the CDR3 is 17 residues. Germline loops: CDR1 GTSNPN, CDR2 SVGIG (reference sequence). The CDR3 reads CAWSVPSGDSTYYGYTF. The CDR3 DNA is TGTGCCTGGAGTGTACCTTCGGGGGACTCCACCTACTATGGCTACACCTTC.

CDR3: CASSLRSGELFF. The CDR3 DNA sequence: TGTGCCAGCAGTTTACGTTCCGGGGAGCTGTTTTTT. The V and J genes are TRBV28 and TRBJ2-2, with no clear D. This CDR3 spans 12 amino acids. Trimming cost V 2 bases and J 6 bases, with 4 bases left between them. Germline loops: CDR1 MDHEN, CDR2 SYDVKM.

The chain joins TRBV7-8 to TRBJ2-7; 8 bases map to TRBD2. The CDR3 sequence is 19 residues long. Germline-derived CDR1 and CDR2 are SGHVS and FQNEAQ. Trimming at V came to 1 base and at J to 5 bases, leaving 19 bases not matched to a gene. The CDR3 nucleotides read TGTGCCAGCAGCTTAGAGACTTTCGGGTCTAGCGGGCCACGGAACGAGCAGTACTTC. This encodes CASSLETFGSSGPRNEQYF.

The CDR3 is CASSPRGLSYGYTF. DNA for the CDR3: TGTGCCAGCAGTCCCCGGGGGTTAAGCTATGGCTACACCTTC. The J gene is TRBJ1-2, the V gene TRBV28; D is possibly TRBD1 (5 bases). The V gene's germline CDR1 is MDHEN and CDR2 SYDVKM. This CDR3 region has 14 residues. Trimming cost V 5 bases and J 4 bases, with 14 bases left between them.

V is TRBV9 and J is TRBJ2-3, with D possibly being TRBD1 (6 bases). CDR3 size: 14 residues. The V end lost 0 bases, the J end lost 4 bases, and 9 bases lay between the germline ends. Germline assignment: CDR1 SGDLS and CDR2 YYNGEE. The CDR3 spells CASSVGGGADTQYF. The CDR3 bases are TGTGCCAGCAGCGTAGGTGGGGGCGCAGATACGCAGTATTTT.

The CDR3 DNA reads TGTGCCAGCAGTTCCCGGGACAGGGCGGGACAGCCCCAGCATTTT. This encodes CASSSRDRAGQPQHF. The gene calls are TRBV27 and TRBJ1-5; 9 bases line up with TRBD1. This CDR3 comprises 15 residues. The germline gives CDR1 MNHEY, CDR2 SMNVEV (reference sequence). Germline trimming cut 4 bases from V and 7 bases from J; bases unmatched to any gene: 8.

This sequence joins TRBV7-9 and TRBJ1-3; the D gene is possibly TRBD1 (6 bases). V was shortened by 5 bases and J by 0 bases, with 11 bases between the two germline ends. CDR1 and CDR2 from the germline V gene are SEHNR and FQNEAQ (reference sequence). This CDR3 is 15 amino acids long. The CDR3, as DNA: TGTGCCAGCAGCGGCGAGGACAGCTCTGGAAACACCATATATTTT. Encoded protein: CASSGEDSSGNTIYF.

The V call is TRBV14, the J call TRBJ2-7; D is possibly TRBD1 (6 bases). Between the trimmed V and J ends, which lost 4 bases and 2 bases, there was a span of 18 bases. CDR3 size: 16 residues. Germline CDR1 is SGHDN and CDR2 is FVKESK. The CDR3 DNA is TGTGCCAGCAGCCGCTCCTGGGACACCGACGCCTACGAGCAGTACTTC. Its protein product is CASSRSWDTDAYEQYF.

The V and J genes are TRBV2 and TRBJ2-1, with D uncertain. This CDR3 is 12 amino acids long. Trimming took off 8 bases at V and 2 bases at J, with 7 bases between the two ends. Germline V gives CDR1 SNHLY, CDR2 FYNNEI. CDR3 amino acids: CASFRAYNEQFF. The CDR3, as DNA: TGTGCCAGCTTCCGCGCCTACAATGAGCAGTTCTTC.

J is TRBJ1-1 and V is TRBV9; possibly TRBD1 for D (6 bases). V was trimmed by 0 bases and J by 1 base, leaving 13 bases between them. This CDR3 is 16 amino acids long. Germline lookup yields CDR1 SGDLS and CDR2 YYNGEE. The CDR3 DNA reads TGTGCCAGCAGCGTAGGGGCAGGGGTTACGAACACTGAAGCTTTCTTT. Translation gives CASSVGAGVTNTEAFF.

The V call is TRBV27, the J call TRBJ1-1, with 7 bases lining up with TRBD1. V dropped 8 bases and J dropped 0; count of bases not matched to a gene: 6. The CDR3 has 14 residues. Germline values: CDR1 MNHEY, CDR2 SMNVEV (reference sequence). The CDR3 DNA reads TGTGCCAGCCGGACAGGTTTCCTGAACACTGAAGCTTTCTTT. Translating it yields CASRTGFLNTEAFF.

The J gene is TRBJ2-1, the V gene TRBV27; tentative D call: TRBD1 (5 bases). The germline CDR1 and CDR2 sequences are MNHEY and SMNVEV (reference sequence). V was pared by 6 bases and J by 4 bases, with 10 bases between. CDR3 length: 13 amino acids. CDR3 residues: CASSTDTYNEQFF. DNA for the CDR3: TGTGCCAGCAGCACGGACACTTACAATGAGCAGTTCTTC.

The chain combines TRBV4-1 with TRBJ2-1, with 12 bases that match TRBD2. Germline assignment: CDR1 MGHRA and CDR2 YSYEKL. The trim removed 1 base at V and 8 bases at J, leaving 9 bases unmatched. CDR3 length equals 17 residues. The CDR3 is CASSQGLAGGVSHEQFF. As DNA, the CDR3 is TGCGCCAGCAGCCAAGGCCTAGCGGGAGGGGTCTCGCATGAGCAGTTCTTC.

V gene TRBV10-3 combines with J gene TRBJ2-1; D not certain. The CDR3 consists of 16 residues. The germline V gene encodes CDR1 ENHRY and CDR2 SYGVKD. V was shortened by 2 bases and J by 0 bases, with 11 bases between the two germline ends. The CDR3 loop reads CAISERLATSYNEQFF. The CDR3 DNA sequence: TGTGCCATCAGTGAGAGGTTAGCTACCTCCTACAATGAGCAGTTCTTC.

This clone has only a few counts. The rearrangement links TRBV29-1 to TRBJ1-1; TRBD1 is a possible D gene (6 bases). V dropped 4 bases and J dropped 4 bases, with 10 bases sitting between them. CDR3 size: 12 residues. The germline V gene encodes CDR1 SQVTM and CDR2 ANQGSEA. The CDR3 region is CSVVQGITEAFF. The CDR3 DNA sequence: TGCAGCGTTGTACAGGGAATCACTGAAGCTTTCTTT.

This clone was seen a single time. V is TRBV15 and J is TRBJ1-2; 7 bases align to TRBD1. J lost 6 bases, V lost 0 bases, and 7 bases had no gene match. The CDR3 loop spans 15 amino acids. The germline CDR1 and CDR2 sequences are LNHNV and YYDKDF (reference sequence). The CDR3 sequence: CATSRDRGQVHGYTF. The CDR3 region has the DNA TGTGCCACCAGCAGAGATCGAGGACAGGTACATGGCTACACCTTC.

This clone was observed a single time. The genes are TRBV11-2 and TRBJ2-5; possible D gene TRBD2, 5 bases. Germline-derived CDR1 and CDR2 are SGHAT and FQNNGV. Trimming removed 1 base at V and 5 bases at J, with 17 bases between. The CDR3 spans 16 residues. The CDR3 nucleotides read TGTGCCAGCAGCTTAGTAGGAGGAGCTCGAGGGGAGACCCAGTACTTC. Protein sequence: CASSLVGGARGETQYF. Using reference TRBV11-2 and TRBJ2-5 for the parts outside the CDR3, the full variable domain is EAGVAQSPRYKIIEKRQSVAFWCNPISGHATLYWYQQILGQGPKLLIQFQNNGVVDDSQLPKDRFSAERLKGVDSTLKIQPAKLEDSAVYLCASSLVGGARGETQYFGPGTRLLVL.

This rearrangement joins TRBV6-6 to TRBJ2-7; D unresolved. Trimming pared 6 bases from V and 2 bases from J, leaving 11 bases between. The CDR3 consists of 13 residues. The germline V gene has CDR1 MNHNY and CDR2 SVGAGI (reference sequence). In DNA form, the CDR3 reads TGTGCCAGCAGATCGTCCCGTCCCTACGAGCAGTACTTC. Protein sequence: CASRSSRPYEQYF.

The chain joins TRBV5-1 to TRBJ2-1; D is unresolved. CDR3 size: 15 residues. CDR1 and CDR2 from the germline V gene are SGHRS and YFSETQ. V was shortened by 0 bases and J by 8 bases, with 15 bases between the two germline ends. The CDR3 DNA follows: TGCGCCAGCAGCTTGGCTCAGTACAGCAAAGATGAGCAGTTCTTC. Translation gives CASSLAQYSKDEQFF.